One sample yielded the 23 T cell receptor beta chains listed below, sequenced in a study of OX40 agonist ivuxolimab in advanced cancers. The repertoire was sequenced with immunoSEQ multiplex PCR; TCRdb's copy has only in-frame clones and lacks some. This table holds 65,000 to 95,000 clones, around 90% found once. The starting material was CD4+ or CD8+ T cells sorted from blood, obtained in a trial of the OX40 agonist ivuxolimab. These receptors originate from an adult with an advanced solid tumor such as melanoma, head and neck, liver or kidney cancer.

V and J are TRBV7-9 and TRBJ2-1, with 8 bases identical to TRBD1. Unmatched junction bases numbered 3, after V lost 0 bases and J lost 2 bases. The length of the CDR3 is 16 residues. The germline gives CDR1 SEHNR, CDR2 FQNEAQ (reference sequence). The CDR3 DNA sequence: TGTGCCAGCAGCTTAGCCGGGACAGGAACCTACAATGAGCAGTTCTTC. Translation: CASSLAGTGTYNEQFF.

Comment on this clone: Other DNA variants within this sample encode the same CDR3. The chain carries TRBV5-1 and TRBJ2-5; D uncertain. CDR1 SGHRS and CDR2 YFSETQ come from the germline V gene. There are 14 residues in the CDR3. V gave up 0 bases and J gave up 2 bases, with 8 bases separating them. DNA for the CDR3: TGCGCCAGCAGCTTGGGTGGCGTACAAGAGACCCAGTACTTC. This encodes CASSLGGVQETQYF. Variable domain in full (rest from reference TRBV5-1 and TRBJ2-5): KAGVTQTPRYLIKTRGQQVTLSCSPISGHRSVSWYQQTPGQGLQFLFEYFSETQRNKGNFPGRFSGRQFSNSRSEMNVSTLELGDSALYLCASSLGGVQETQYFGPGTRLLVL.

J is TRBJ2-5 and V is TRBV30, with 9 positions matching TRBD2. This CDR3 has 12 residues. CDR1 is GTSNPN, CDR2 SVGIG, per germline (reference sequence). V lost 2 bases and J lost 12; bases outside the gene matches: 7. As DNA, the CDR3 is TGTGCCTGGAGTCACCTAGCGGGACCGAAGTACTTC. Translated: CAWSHLAGPKYF.

The V and J genes are TRBV6-4 and TRBJ2-5; D may be TRBD1 or TRBD2 (5 bases each). Trimming shortened V by 3 bases and J by 2 bases, and 13 bases separated the two germline ends. The CDR3 has 15 residues. The germline V gene has CDR1 MRHNA and CDR2 SNTAGT. The CDR3 sequence is CASSESIGGQETQYF. The CDR3 bases are TGTGCCAGCAGTGAATCTATTGGGGGACAAGAGACCCAGTACTTC.

This chain connects TRBV5-6 to TRBJ2-3, with a weak D call TRBD1 (6 bases). Germline V gene sequence: CDR1 SGHDT, CDR2 YYEEEE. The V end lost 4 bases, the J end lost 4 bases, and 13 bases lay between the germline ends. CDR3 length: 14 amino acids. The CDR3, as DNA: TGTGCCAGCAGCGGGGACATGGGGGCAGATACGCAGTATTTT. Translated: CASSGDMGADTQYF.

The chain couples TRBV6-6 to TRBJ1-1; D unresolved. V was cut by 4 bases and J by 0 bases, with 3 bases left in between. Looked up from germline, CDR1 is MNHNY and CDR2 is SVGAGI (reference sequence). The CDR3 is made up of 12 amino acids. The CDR3 DNA reads TGTGCCAGCAGTTTTATGAACACTGAAGCTTTCTTT. Translating gives CASSFMNTEAFF.

The rearrangement joins TRBV9 to TRBJ2-7, with D tentatively TRBD1 (6 bases). Germline lookup yields CDR1 SGDLS and CDR2 YYNGEE. The CDR3 loop spans 12 amino acids. Trimming removed 4 bases at V and 12 bases at J, with 17 bases between. The CDR3 DNA sequence: TGTGCCAGCAGCCCCGGACAGAGGGCCATGTACTTC. As protein: CASSPGQRAMYF.

The rearrangement joins TRBV5-1 to TRBJ2-4; 10 positions match TRBD2. Germline lookup yields CDR1 SGHRS and CDR2 YFSETQ. The CDR3 is 19 residues long. Trimming cost V 0 bases and J 0 bases; bases outside gene matches: 9. Written as DNA, the CDR3 is TGCGCCAGCAGCTTGGGGAGGACTAGCGGTTCCCTAGCCAAAAACATTCAGTACTTC. Its protein is CASSLGRTSGSLAKNIQYF.

This chain links TRBV7-6 with TRBJ2-5; 11 bases are shared with TRBD2. V lost 0 bases, J lost 6 bases, and 9 bases stayed unmatched. The germline CDR1 and CDR2 sequences are SGHVS and FNYEAQ. The length of the CDR3 is 17 residues. CDR3 DNA sequence: TGTGCCAGCAGCTTAGCGGGGCTAGCGGGGGGCCGGAAGACCCAGTACTTC. Its translation: CASSLAGLAGGRKTQYF.

The chain employs TRBV2 and TRBJ2-6, with D unclear. CDR1 is SNHLY, CDR2 FYNNEI, per germline. The V gene lost 6 bases and the J gene lost 0 bases, with 6 bases spanning the gap. The CDR3 loop spans 14 amino acids. CDR3 protein: CASRVASGANVLTF. The CDR3 DNA is TGTGCCAGCAGGGTAGCCTCTGGGGCCAACGTCCTGACTTTC.

In regard to this clone: Other DNA sequences in the same sample also yield this CDR3. The J gene is TRBJ1-1, the V gene TRBV27; D is unresolved. The germline gives CDR1 MNHEY, CDR2 SMNVEV (reference sequence). The CDR3 is 15 residues long. V was clipped by 3 bases and J by 0 bases, with 11 bases between them. CDR3 sequence (DNA): TGTGCCAGCAGTTTTTCCGAGGATTTGAACACTGAAGCTTTCTTT. It translates to CASSFSEDLNTEAFF.

This chain connects TRBV11-2 to TRBJ2-7; D is tentatively TRBD1 or TRBD2 (7 bases each). This CDR3 has 16 amino acids. The germline V gene encodes CDR1 SGHAT and CDR2 FQNNGV. V was pared by 3 bases and J by 0 bases, with 15 bases between. The CDR3 sequence is CASSLREGAASYEQYF. The CDR3 region has the DNA TGTGCCAGCAGCTTGAGGGAGGGGGCGGCCTCCTACGAGCAGTACTTC.

A single count supports this clone. This rearrangement joins TRBV11-2 to TRBJ2-1; 9 bases are shared with TRBD2. The junction had 3 bases not matched to a gene; V was cut back by 1 base and J by 5 bases. This CDR3 spans 15 amino acids. CDR1 and CDR2 from the germline V gene are SGHAT and FQNNGV. The CDR3 coding sequence is TGTGCCAGCAGCTTAGGAGCGGGAGGTCACAATGAGCAGTTCTTC. This codes for CASSLGAGGHNEQFF.

The V call is TRBV7-9, the J call TRBJ2-7, with 8 bases that match TRBD2. V was pared by 8 bases and J by 3 bases, with 18 bases of the junction left unmatched. Germline lookup yields CDR1 SEHNR and CDR2 FQNEAQ (reference sequence). The length of the CDR3 is 17 residues. CDR3 sequence: CASYPQRGPAQLYEQYF. In nucleotides, the CDR3 is TGTGCCAGCTACCCCCAGCGGGGGCCCGCTCAACTCTACGAGCAGTACTTC.

The chain is built from TRBV6-1 and TRBJ1-2, with D possibly being TRBD1 (5 bases). Germline CDR1 MNHNS, CDR2 SASEGT. The V and J ends lost 7 bases and 5 bases respectively, with 17 bases between them. The CDR3 has 14 amino acids. The CDR3 sequence: CASTLPAGGYGYTF. The CDR3 region has the DNA TGTGCCAGCACCCTACCCGCGGGGGGGTATGGCTACACCTTC.

The chain has TRBV5-8 and TRBJ2-7; D is perhaps TRBD1 or TRBD2 (6 bases each). V lost 2 bases, J lost 0 bases, and 18 bases lay in between. The germline V gene has CDR1 SGHTS and CDR2 YDEGEE. This CDR3 comprises 17 residues. CDR3 loop: CASSFGSPGARSYEQYF. The CDR3 DNA follows: TGTGCCAGCAGCTTTGGGAGCCCGGGGGCGCGCTCCTACGAGCAGTACTTC.

The genes are TRBV5-1 and TRBJ2-2; no clear D. V was trimmed by 4 bases and J by 0 bases, leaving 4 bases between them. Germline lookup yields CDR1 SGHRS and CDR2 YFSETQ. The CDR3 spans 13 residues. CDR3 protein: CASSLTNTGELFF. DNA for the CDR3: TGCGCCAGCAGCCTTACGAACACCGGGGAGCTGTTTTTT.

This sequence joins TRBV7-6 and TRBJ1-1, with D unclear. The CDR3 extends over 12 amino acids. The V and J ends lost 5 bases and 2 bases respectively, with 6 bases between them. Germline-derived CDR1 and CDR2 are SGHVS and FNYEAQ. CDR3 in amino acids: CASSTSNTEAFF. CDR3 nucleotides: TGTGCCAGCAGCACGTCCAACACTGAAGCTTTCTTT.

This clone was counted a single time. The chain is built from TRBV11-2 and TRBJ1-4; weak D call: TRBD1 (6 bases). The CDR3 runs to 13 residues. Trimming took off 8 bases at V and 10 bases at J, with 17 bases between the two ends. Germline V gene sequence: CDR1 SGHAT, CDR2 FQNNGV. This CDR3 reads CASRGARLGKLFF. CDR3 sequence (DNA): TGTGCCAGCCGGGGGGCTCGTCTTGGAAAACTGTTTTTT.

V is TRBV5-1 and J is TRBJ2-1; 10 nucleotides line up with TRBD2. Per germline, CDR1 SGHRS and CDR2 YFSETQ. CDR3 size: 16 residues. The ends lost 3 bases at V and 0 bases at J; junction bases unmatched: 3. The chain's CDR3 is CASSWGLANSYNEQFF. The CDR3 DNA reads as TGCGCCAGCAGCTGGGGACTAGCGAACTCCTACAATGAGCAGTTCTTC.

J is TRBJ2-3 and V is TRBV7-3; the match to TRBD2 covers 9 bases. Unmatched junction bases numbered 5, after V lost 2 bases and J lost 2 bases. This CDR3 comprises 16 residues. Germline V lookup: CDR1 SGHTA, CDR2 FQGTGA. CDR3 loop: CASSLAQREDTDTQYF. CDR3 in DNA: TGTGCCAGCAGCTTAGCTCAGCGGGAGGACACAGATACGCAGTATTTT.

The chain is built from TRBV15 and TRBJ2-1; TRBD2 matches at 11 bases. Germline CDR1 is LNHNV and CDR2 is YYDKDF (reference sequence). The V segment lost 2 bases and the J segment 6 bases; nucleotides outside the gene matches: 9. The CDR3 consists of 17 residues. CDR3 sequence reads: CATSRTGPLAGGNEQFF. In DNA form, the CDR3 reads TGTGCCACCAGCAGAACTGGCCCGCTAGCGGGAGGCAATGAGCAGTTCTTC. Complete variable domain (other parts from reference TRBV15 and TRBJ2-1): DAMVIQNPRYQVTQFGKPVTLSCSQTLNHNVMYWYQQKSSQAPKLLFHYYDKDFNNEADTPDNFQSRRPNTSFCFLDIRSPGLGDTAMYLCATSRTGPLAGGNEQFFGPGTRLTVL.

The chain uses TRBV5-6 and TRBJ1-3; no reliable D call. Trimming removed 1 base at V and 0 bases at J, with 8 bases between. Looked up from germline, CDR1 is SGHDT and CDR2 is YYEEEE. The CDR3 runs 15 residues. The CDR3 reads CASSLIGSSGNTIYF. The DNA of the CDR3 is TGTGCCAGCAGCTTGATTGGGTCCTCTGGAAACACCATATATTTT. The complete variable domain, with remaining parts taken from reference TRBV5-6 and TRBJ1-3, reads DAGVTQSPTHLIKTRGQQVTLRCSPKSGHDTVSWYQQALGQGPQFIFQYYEEEERQRGNFPDRFSGHQFPNYSSELNVNALLLGDSALYLCASSLIGSSGNTIYFGEGSWLTVV.